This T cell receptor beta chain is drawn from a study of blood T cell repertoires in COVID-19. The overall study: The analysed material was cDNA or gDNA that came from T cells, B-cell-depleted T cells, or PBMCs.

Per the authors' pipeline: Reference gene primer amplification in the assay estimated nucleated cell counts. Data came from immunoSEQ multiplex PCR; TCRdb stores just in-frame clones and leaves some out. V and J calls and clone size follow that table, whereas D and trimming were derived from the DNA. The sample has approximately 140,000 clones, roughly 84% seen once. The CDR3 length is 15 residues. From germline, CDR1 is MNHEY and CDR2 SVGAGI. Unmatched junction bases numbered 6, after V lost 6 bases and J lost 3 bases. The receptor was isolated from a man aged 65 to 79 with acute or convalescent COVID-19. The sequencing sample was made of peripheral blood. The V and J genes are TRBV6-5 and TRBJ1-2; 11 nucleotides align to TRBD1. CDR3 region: CASRVRGQGDYGYTF. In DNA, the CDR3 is TGTGCCAGCAGAGTGCGGGGACAGGGGGACTATGGCTACACCTTC.